The present TCR beta chain was sequenced within a study of blood T cell repertoires in COVID-19. Produced via immunoSEQ multiplex PCR; TCRdb's table is partial and in-frame only. The table records around 160,000 clones, 78% of them present only once. Sequencing used peripheral blood. The receptor was derived from a woman older than 75 with acute or convalescent COVID-19.

The CDR3 is CASRPGGSYSGANVLTF. DNA of the CDR3: TGTGCCAGCAGGCCGGGAGGGAGCTACTCTGGGGCCAACGTCCTGACTTTC. V and J are TRBV7-9 and TRBJ2-6, with 8 bases matching TRBD2. The CDR3 covers 17 residues. Unmatched junction bases numbered 7, after V lost 6 bases and J lost 0 bases. The germline V gene has CDR1 SEHNR and CDR2 FQNEAQ (reference sequence).